This passage covers 18 T cell receptor beta chains from one sample sequenced in a study of CD4 and CD8 cells across lung adenocarcinoma regions. TCRdb recomputed calls from the PCR reads with MiXCR, one row per CDR3 protein. Among more than 6,000 distinct CDR3 sequences listed, over 50% were seen once. The sequenced sample consisted of CD4+ T cells from the center of a lung tumor. The receptors derive from a female donor with lung adenocarcinoma. The CD4 and CD8 labels of this study may be unreliable.

By share, this clonotype ranks as medium-sized. The chain employs TRBV12-3 or TRBV12-4 and TRBJ2-2; 8 bases align to TRBD1. Trimming removed 3 bases from V and 4 bases from J; junction bases left unmatched: 7. The CDR3 extends over 16 amino acids. CDR3 nucleotides: TGTGCCAGCAGTTTCTCCGGGACAGGTTTCACCGGGGAGCTGTTTTTT. Translating gives CASSFSGTGFTGELFF.

This chain uses TRBV25-1 with TRBJ2-3; possible D gene TRBD2, 6 bases. CDR3 length: 14 amino acids. Trimming removed 3 bases from V and 10 bases from J, with 17 bases in between. Germline V gene sequence: CDR1 MGHDK, CDR2 SYGVNS. CDR3 sequence: CASSDRGNTGAQYF. The CDR3 nucleotides read TGTGCCAGCAGTGATCGGGGGAACACCGGTGCGCAGTATTTT.

By its share, this clonotype is large (0.1 to 1%). The V gene is TRBV10-1, the J gene TRBJ2-1; the D is unclear. The V gene's germline CDR1 is WNHNN and CDR2 SYGVQD (reference sequence). CDR3 length: 16 residues. V was shortened by 0 bases and J by 6 bases, with 15 bases between the two germline ends. The CDR3 protein is CASSESSANGGNEQFF. The CDR3 nucleotides read TGCGCCAGCAGTGAGTCGTCGGCCAACGGTGGCAATGAGCAGTTCTTC.

The genes are TRBV6-1 and TRBJ2-1; tentatively, D is TRBD1 or TRBD2 (5 bases each). CDR3 length equals 13 residues. Germline CDR1 reads MNHNS; CDR2 reads SASEGT. V shed 6 bases and J shed 7 bases, with 13 bases lying between them. CDR3 DNA sequence: TGTGCCAGCAGGGGGGACCAGGTTAATGAGCAGTTCTTC. Amino acids: CASRGDQVNEQFF.

The V gene is TRBV12-3 or TRBV12-4, the J gene TRBJ2-3, with D perhaps TRBD2 (6 bases). The CDR3 contains 13 residues. V was shortened by 5 bases and J by 5 bases, with 11 bases between the two germline ends. CDR3 nucleotides: TGTGCCAGCAGTCCCCAGGGAGGAGATACGCAGTATTTT. It translates to CASSPQGGDTQYF.

The chain has TRBV14 and TRBJ2-1; 7 bases match TRBD1. Germline V gene data show CDR1 as SGHDN and CDR2 as FVKESK. The CDR3 sequence is 19 residues long. The V and J ends lost 1 base and 0 bases, in that order; junction bases with no gene match: 12. CDR3 DNA sequence: TGTGCCAGCAGCCAAGTAGAGGGCAAACAGGGGAGCTCCTACAATGAGCAGTTCTTC. This sequence encodes CASSQVEGKQGSSYNEQFF.

The rearrangement links TRBV6-1 to TRBJ2-1; D remains unclear. The CDR3 consists of 12 residues. In germline, CDR1 is MNHNS, CDR2 SASEGT. V gave up 5 bases and J gave up 14 bases, with 16 bases separating them. CDR3 amino acids: CASSRRKEKEFF. CDR3 nucleotides: TGTGCCAGCAGTAGACGTAAGGAGAAGGAGTTCTTC.

This clonotype is medium-sized within its sample. V and J are TRBV7-2 and TRBJ2-6, with D hard to call. The CDR3 contains 16 residues. Germline CDR1 SGHTA, CDR2 FQGNSA. V lost 2 bases to trimming and J lost 0 bases, with 8 bases between them. The CDR3 DNA sequence: TGTGCCAGCAGCTTACTACTTTTCTCTGGGGCCAACGTCCTGACTTTC. Protein product: CASSLLLFSGANVLTF.

The chain couples TRBV7-3 to TRBJ2-1; D gene ambiguous. Germline assignment: CDR1 SGHTA and CDR2 FQGTGA. The CDR3 extends over 16 amino acids. V lost 2 bases and J 4 bases, leaving 15 bases between the germline ends. The CDR3: CASSLGSANQYNEQFF. In nucleotides, the CDR3 is TGTGCCAGCAGCTTAGGTTCGGCAAACCAATACAATGAGCAGTTCTTC.

The chain is built from TRBV9 and TRBJ2-3; D is unclear. CDR1 SGDLS and CDR2 YYNGEE come from the germline V gene. V was pared by 2 bases and J by 1 base, with 5 bases between. The CDR3 extends over 13 amino acids. For the CDR3, the DNA is TGTGCCAGCAGCGTTTCAGGCACAGATACGCAGTATTTT. As protein: CASSVSGTDTQYF. The entire variable domain, with the rest obtained from reference TRBV9 and TRBJ2-3, is as follows: DSGVTQTPKHLITATGQRVTLRCSPRSGDLSVYWYQQSLDQGLQFLIQYYNGEERAKGNILERFSAQQFPDLHSELNLSSLELGDSALYFCASSVSGTDTQYFGPGTRLTVL.

The chain links TRBV27 to TRBJ2-2; D gene uncertain. CDR3 length: 11 amino acids. Trimming took off 2 bases at V and 6 bases at J, with 1 base between the two ends. The germline CDR1 and CDR2 sequences are MNHEY and SMNVEV (reference sequence). The CDR3 protein is CASSLAGELFF. DNA of the CDR3: TGTGCCAGCAGTTTAGCCGGGGAGCTGTTTTTT.

This chain links TRBV6-1 with TRBJ2-2, with 7 bases lining up with TRBD2. The V and J ends lost 4 bases and 7 bases, in that order; junction bases with no gene match: 3. In germline, CDR1 is MNHNS, CDR2 SASEGT. The CDR3 extends over 13 amino acids. CDR3 sequence: CASSGRTSGELFF. Written as DNA, the CDR3 is TGTGCCAGCAGTGGACGGACTAGCGGGGAGCTGTTTTTT.

The chain links TRBV6-1 to TRBJ2-1; 9 bases are shared with TRBD2. TRBJ2-7 matches the DNA end more closely, so the J call is doubtful. The germline V gene has CDR1 MNHNS and CDR2 SASEGT. This CDR3 spans 14 amino acids. Written as DNA, the CDR3 is TGTGCCAGCGAGGGGACTAGCAGGAAGTTTGAGCAGTACTTC. Translated: CASEGTSRKFEQYF.

This clonotype occurred a few times. The chain carries TRBV24-1 and TRBJ2-1; D is ambiguous. Germline V lookup: CDR1 KGHDR, CDR2 SFDVKD. The CDR3 spans 13 residues. Trimming pared 1 base from V and 9 bases from J, leaving 9 bases between. Written as DNA, the CDR3 is TGTGCCACCAGTGATTTATTCGGAGTTGAGCAGTTCTTC. Encoded protein: CATSDLFGVEQFF.

This clonotype was found many times. One end of the junction fails to match germline, which may point to a read error. The rearrangement uses TRBV7-7 and TRBJ2-5, with D possibly being TRBD1 (5 bases). CDR1 SSHAT and CDR2 FNYEAQ come from the germline V gene (reference sequence). There are 15 residues in the CDR3. The CDR3 spells CASSLRQGRQETQYF. DNA for the CDR3: TGTGCTAGCAGCTTACGGCAGGGCAGGCAAGAGACCCAGTACTTC.

The chain employs TRBV6-1 and TRBJ2-5; perhaps D is TRBD1 or TRBD2 (5 bases each). Trimming stripped 11 bases from V and 1 base from J, with 20 bases between. The CDR3 has 15 residues. Germline V gene lookup returns CDR1 MNHNS and CDR2 SASEGT. The CDR3 spells CAGGAEGPVQETQYF. The CDR3 DNA reads TGTGCCGGGGGTGCCGAGGGCCCTGTCCAAGAGACCCAGTACTTC.

This clonotype has just a few counts. The chain carries TRBV27 and TRBJ2-5, with D possibly matching TRBD2 (6 bases). This CDR3 is 15 amino acids long. Trimming cost V 7 bases and J 8 bases, with 23 bases left between them. Germline V gives CDR1 MNHEY, CDR2 SMNVEV (reference sequence). In DNA form, the CDR3 reads TGTGCCAGCACCAACCTCGGCGGGGAAGGAGACACCCAGTACTTC. Translation: CASTNLGGEGDTQYF.

This clonotype was detected only a few times. The V and J genes are TRBV6-1 and TRBJ2-5, with D tentatively TRBD1 or TRBD2 (7 bases each). This CDR3 is 16 amino acids long. V shed 1 base and J shed 2 bases, with 14 bases lying between them. Germline CDR1 MNHNS, CDR2 SASEGT. CDR3 amino acids: CASSEVPGGGQETQYF. DNA of the CDR3: TGTGCCAGCAGTGAAGTTCCAGGGGGGGGACAAGAGACCCAGTACTTC.